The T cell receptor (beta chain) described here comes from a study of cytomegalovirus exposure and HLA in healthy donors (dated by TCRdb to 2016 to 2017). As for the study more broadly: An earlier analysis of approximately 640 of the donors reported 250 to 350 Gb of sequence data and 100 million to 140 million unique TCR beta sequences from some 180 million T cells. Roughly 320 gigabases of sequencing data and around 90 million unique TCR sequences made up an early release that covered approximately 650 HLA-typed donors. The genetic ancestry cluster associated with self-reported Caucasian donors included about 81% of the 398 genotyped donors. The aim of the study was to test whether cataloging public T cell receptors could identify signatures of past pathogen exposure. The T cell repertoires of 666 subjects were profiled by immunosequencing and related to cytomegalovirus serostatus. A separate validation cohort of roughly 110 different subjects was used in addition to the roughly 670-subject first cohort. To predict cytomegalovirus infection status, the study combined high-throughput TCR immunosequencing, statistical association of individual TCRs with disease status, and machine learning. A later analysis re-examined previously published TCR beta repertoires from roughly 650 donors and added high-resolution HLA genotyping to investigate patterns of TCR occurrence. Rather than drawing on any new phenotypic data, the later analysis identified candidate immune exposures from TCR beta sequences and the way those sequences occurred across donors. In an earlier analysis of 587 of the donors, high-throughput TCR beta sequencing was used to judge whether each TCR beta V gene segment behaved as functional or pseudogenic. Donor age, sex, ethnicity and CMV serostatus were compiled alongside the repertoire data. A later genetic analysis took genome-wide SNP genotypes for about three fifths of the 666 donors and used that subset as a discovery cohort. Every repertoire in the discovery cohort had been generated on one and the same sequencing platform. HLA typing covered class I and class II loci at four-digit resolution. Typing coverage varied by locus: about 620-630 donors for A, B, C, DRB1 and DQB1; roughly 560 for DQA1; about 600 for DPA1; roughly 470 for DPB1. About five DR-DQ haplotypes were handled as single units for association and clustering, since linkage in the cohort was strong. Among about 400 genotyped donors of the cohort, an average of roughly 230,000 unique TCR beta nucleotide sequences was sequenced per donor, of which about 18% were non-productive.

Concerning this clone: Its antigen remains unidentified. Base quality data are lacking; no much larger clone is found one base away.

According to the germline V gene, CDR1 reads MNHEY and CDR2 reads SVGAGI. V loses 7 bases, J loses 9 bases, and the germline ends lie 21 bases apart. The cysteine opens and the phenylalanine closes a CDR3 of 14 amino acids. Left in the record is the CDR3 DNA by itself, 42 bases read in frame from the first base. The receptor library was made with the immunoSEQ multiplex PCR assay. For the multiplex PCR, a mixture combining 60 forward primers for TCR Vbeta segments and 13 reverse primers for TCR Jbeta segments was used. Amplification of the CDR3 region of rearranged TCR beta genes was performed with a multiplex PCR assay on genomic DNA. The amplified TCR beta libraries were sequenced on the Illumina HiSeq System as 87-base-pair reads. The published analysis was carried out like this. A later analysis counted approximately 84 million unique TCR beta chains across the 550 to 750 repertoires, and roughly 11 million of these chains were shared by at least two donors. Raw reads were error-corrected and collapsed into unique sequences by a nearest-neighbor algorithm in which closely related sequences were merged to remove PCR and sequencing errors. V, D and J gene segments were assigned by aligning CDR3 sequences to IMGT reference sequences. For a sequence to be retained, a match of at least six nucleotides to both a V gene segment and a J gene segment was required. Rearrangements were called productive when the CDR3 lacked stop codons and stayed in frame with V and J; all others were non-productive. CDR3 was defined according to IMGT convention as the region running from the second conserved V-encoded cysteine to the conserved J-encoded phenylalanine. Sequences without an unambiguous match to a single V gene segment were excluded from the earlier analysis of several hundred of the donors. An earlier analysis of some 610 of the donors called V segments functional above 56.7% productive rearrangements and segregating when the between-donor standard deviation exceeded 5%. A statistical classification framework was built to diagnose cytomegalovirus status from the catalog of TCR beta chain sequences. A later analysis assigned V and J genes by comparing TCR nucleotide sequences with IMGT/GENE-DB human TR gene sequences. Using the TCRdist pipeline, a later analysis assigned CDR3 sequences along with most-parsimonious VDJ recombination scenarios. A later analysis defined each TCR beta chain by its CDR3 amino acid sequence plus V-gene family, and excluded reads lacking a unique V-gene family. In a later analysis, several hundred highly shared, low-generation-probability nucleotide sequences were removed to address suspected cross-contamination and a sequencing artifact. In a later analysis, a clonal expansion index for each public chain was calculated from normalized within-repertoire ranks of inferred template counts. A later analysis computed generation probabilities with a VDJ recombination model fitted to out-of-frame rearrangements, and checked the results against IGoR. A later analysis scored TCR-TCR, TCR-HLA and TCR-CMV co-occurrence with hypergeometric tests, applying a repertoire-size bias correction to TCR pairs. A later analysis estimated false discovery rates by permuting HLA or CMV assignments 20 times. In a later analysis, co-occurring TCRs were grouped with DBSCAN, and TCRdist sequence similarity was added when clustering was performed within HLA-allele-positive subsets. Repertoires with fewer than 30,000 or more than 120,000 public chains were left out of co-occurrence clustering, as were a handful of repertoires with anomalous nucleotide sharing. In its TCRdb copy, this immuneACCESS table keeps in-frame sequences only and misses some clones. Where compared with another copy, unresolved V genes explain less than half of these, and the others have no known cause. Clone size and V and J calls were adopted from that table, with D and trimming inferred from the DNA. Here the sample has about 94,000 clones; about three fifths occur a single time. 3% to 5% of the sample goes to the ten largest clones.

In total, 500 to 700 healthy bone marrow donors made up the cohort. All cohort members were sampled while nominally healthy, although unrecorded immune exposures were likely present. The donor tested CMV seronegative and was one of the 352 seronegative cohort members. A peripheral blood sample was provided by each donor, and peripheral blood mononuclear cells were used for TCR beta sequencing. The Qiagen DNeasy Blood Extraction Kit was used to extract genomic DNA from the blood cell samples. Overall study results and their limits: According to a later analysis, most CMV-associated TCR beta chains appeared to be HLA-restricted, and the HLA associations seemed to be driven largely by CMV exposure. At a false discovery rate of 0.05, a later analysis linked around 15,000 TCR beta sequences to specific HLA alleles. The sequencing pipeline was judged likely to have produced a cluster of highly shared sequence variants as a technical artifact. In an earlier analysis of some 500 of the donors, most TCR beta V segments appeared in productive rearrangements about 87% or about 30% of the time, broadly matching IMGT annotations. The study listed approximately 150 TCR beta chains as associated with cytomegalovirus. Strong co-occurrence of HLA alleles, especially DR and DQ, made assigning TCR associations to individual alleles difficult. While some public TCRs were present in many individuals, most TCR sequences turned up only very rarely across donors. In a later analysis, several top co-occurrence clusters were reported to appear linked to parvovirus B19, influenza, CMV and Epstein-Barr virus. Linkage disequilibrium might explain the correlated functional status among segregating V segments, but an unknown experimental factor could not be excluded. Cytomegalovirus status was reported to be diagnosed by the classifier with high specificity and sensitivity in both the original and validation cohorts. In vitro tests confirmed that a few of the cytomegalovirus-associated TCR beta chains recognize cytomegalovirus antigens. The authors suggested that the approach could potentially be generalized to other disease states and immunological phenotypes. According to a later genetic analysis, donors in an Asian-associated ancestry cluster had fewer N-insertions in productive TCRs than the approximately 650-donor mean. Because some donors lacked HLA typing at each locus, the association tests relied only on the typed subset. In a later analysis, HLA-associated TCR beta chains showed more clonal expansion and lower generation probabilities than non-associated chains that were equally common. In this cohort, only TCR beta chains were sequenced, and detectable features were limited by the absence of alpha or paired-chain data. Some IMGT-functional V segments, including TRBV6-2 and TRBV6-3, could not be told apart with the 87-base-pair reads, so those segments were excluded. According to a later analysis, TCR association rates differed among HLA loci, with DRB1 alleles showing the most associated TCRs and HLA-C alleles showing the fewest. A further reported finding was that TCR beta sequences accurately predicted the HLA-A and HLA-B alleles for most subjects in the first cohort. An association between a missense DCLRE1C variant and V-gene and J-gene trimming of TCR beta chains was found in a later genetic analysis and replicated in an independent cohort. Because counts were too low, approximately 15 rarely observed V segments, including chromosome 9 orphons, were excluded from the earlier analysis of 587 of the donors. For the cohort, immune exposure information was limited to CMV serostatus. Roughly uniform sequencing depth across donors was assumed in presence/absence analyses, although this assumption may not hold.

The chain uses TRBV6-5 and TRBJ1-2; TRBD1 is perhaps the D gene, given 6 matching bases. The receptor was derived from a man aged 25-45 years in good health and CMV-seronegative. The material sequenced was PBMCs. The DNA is TGTGCCAGCACCGATCGGGTACAGGGAGCTCGCTACACCTTC. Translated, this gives CASTDRVQGARYTF.